This is a list of T cell receptor beta chains from one sample in a study of control samples from healthy donors and cancer patients. Sequencing was performed with immunoSEQ multiplex PCR; in TCRdb, only in-frame clones are kept and a portion is missing. The sample yields approximately 160,000 clones, roughly nine tenths seen once. Sequenced input: blood. The receptors were gathered from a woman under 40 in good health. Each CDR3 is given with its conserved first and last residue. Each record gives: CDR3 protein, D gene, V gene, J gene. D genes are given only for firm matches.

cdr3_aa: CASSSSGVAWNTGELFF
d_call: .
v_call: TRBV28
j_call: TRBJ2-2

cdr3_aa: CASSGAGTSGRAAGELFF
d_call: TRBD2
v_call: TRBV5-1
j_call: TRBJ2-2

cdr3_aa: CATSVERDVRTDTQYF
d_call: .
v_call: TRBV15
j_call: TRBJ2-3

cdr3_aa: CASSSQAGRNEQFF
d_call: TRBD2
v_call: TRBV6-2/TRBV6-3
j_call: TRBJ2-1

cdr3_aa: CASSFGTPTYEQYF
d_call: .
v_call: TRBV27
j_call: TRBJ2-7

cdr3_aa: CASSESIRRTSGTNEQFF
d_call: TRBD2
v_call: TRBV25-1
j_call: TRBJ2-1

cdr3_aa: CASSLLAGELETQYF
d_call: TRBD2
v_call: TRBV7-3
j_call: TRBJ2-5

cdr3_aa: CASNSQTEVSYEQYF
d_call: .
v_call: TRBV7-2
j_call: TRBJ2-7

cdr3_aa: CASSFSGTEQYF
d_call: .
v_call: TRBV28
j_call: TRBJ2-7

cdr3_aa: CAWRGGGTEAFF
d_call: .
v_call: TRBV30
j_call: TRBJ1-1

cdr3_aa: CASRPGGRGAFF
d_call: TRBD1
v_call: TRBV12-3/TRBV12-4
j_call: TRBJ1-1

cdr3_aa: CASSFDGPGYTEAFF
d_call: .
v_call: TRBV27
j_call: TRBJ1-1

cdr3_aa: CASSSIPGDTEAFF
d_call: .
v_call: TRBV18
j_call: TRBJ1-1

cdr3_aa: CASSGPGRPVAHEQFF
d_call: .
v_call: TRBV28
j_call: TRBJ2-1

cdr3_aa: CASSLDRNLHF
d_call: .
v_call: TRBV11-2
j_call: TRBJ1-6

cdr3_aa: CASSIGGNEQYF
d_call: .
v_call: TRBV19
j_call: TRBJ2-7

cdr3_aa: CAIKNSTDTQYF
d_call: .
v_call: TRBV10-3
j_call: TRBJ2-3

cdr3_aa: CASSLTNTEAFF
d_call: .
v_call: TRBV12-3/TRBV12-4
j_call: TRBJ1-1

cdr3_aa: CASSPTGDEQYF
d_call: TRBD1
v_call: TRBV19
j_call: TRBJ2-7

cdr3_aa: CATSDPGLAPYNEQFF
d_call: TRBD2
v_call: TRBV24-1
j_call: TRBJ2-1

cdr3_aa: CASSLAGTAEETQYF
d_call: .
v_call: TRBV7-3
j_call: TRBJ2-5

cdr3_aa: CASSVQGTEAFF
d_call: .
v_call: TRBV7-9
j_call: TRBJ1-1

cdr3_aa: CASRSGTLSSPLHF
d_call: .
v_call: TRBV27
j_call: TRBJ1-6

cdr3_aa: CASSLGGWNTEAFF
d_call: .
v_call: TRBV7-3
j_call: TRBJ1-1

cdr3_aa: CASSWGTGEQYF
d_call: .
v_call: TRBV2
j_call: TRBJ2-7

cdr3_aa: CASSFSQYYGYTF
d_call: .
v_call: TRBV28
j_call: TRBJ1-2

cdr3_aa: CASLRWVNTEAFF
d_call: .
v_call: TRBV5-8
j_call: TRBJ1-1

cdr3_aa: CASSPPPDNEQFF
d_call: .
v_call: TRBV18
j_call: TRBJ2-1

cdr3_aa: CASSLTHGLAGGNEQFF
d_call: TRBD2
v_call: TRBV5-1
j_call: TRBJ2-1

cdr3_aa: CASSPKITGVDIQYF
d_call: TRBD1
v_call: TRBV18
j_call: TRBJ2-4

cdr3_aa: CASSPGIDRGEAFF
d_call: .
v_call: TRBV18
j_call: TRBJ1-1

cdr3_aa: CASSPKHTRSNQPQHF
d_call: .
v_call: TRBV18
j_call: TRBJ1-5

cdr3_aa: CASSQGAGSPLHF
d_call: .
v_call: TRBV3-1/TRBV3-2
j_call: TRBJ1-6

cdr3_aa: CASSLVQGMNTEAFF
d_call: .
v_call: TRBV5-5
j_call: TRBJ1-1

cdr3_aa: CASSVKTGVLGEQFF
d_call: TRBD1
v_call: TRBV9
j_call: TRBJ2-1

cdr3_aa: CSALPGQGPRGAGELFF
d_call: TRBD1
v_call: TRBV29-1
j_call: TRBJ2-2

cdr3_aa: CASSPQGIVGNTIYF
d_call: TRBD1
v_call: TRBV28
j_call: TRBJ1-3

cdr3_aa: CASSYDRGYNEQFF
d_call: .
v_call: TRBV6-5
j_call: TRBJ2-1

cdr3_aa: CASSVAVTGELFF
d_call: .
v_call: TRBV11-3
j_call: TRBJ2-2

cdr3_aa: CASSLELAGVIEQYF
d_call: TRBD2
v_call: TRBV18
j_call: TRBJ2-7

cdr3_aa: CASSLNAGREQYF
d_call: .
v_call: TRBV7-3
j_call: TRBJ2-7

cdr3_aa: CASTPRGPISYNSPLHF
d_call: TRBD1
v_call: TRBV2
j_call: TRBJ1-6

cdr3_aa: CATSTDSGQGGLSSYEQYF
d_call: TRBD1
v_call: TRBV15
j_call: TRBJ2-7

cdr3_aa: CASSLTGTTNEKLFF
d_call: .
v_call: TRBV7-2
j_call: TRBJ1-4

cdr3_aa: CASSPTGGQTQYF
d_call: TRBD2
v_call: TRBV11-1
j_call: TRBJ2-5

cdr3_aa: CASSEVSSLAGVGRDEQFF
d_call: TRBD2
v_call: TRBV6-4
j_call: TRBJ2-1

cdr3_aa: CASRGGWHQPQHF
d_call: .
v_call: TRBV6-5
j_call: TRBJ1-5

cdr3_aa: CASSLGAGSSTDTQYF
d_call: .
v_call: TRBV5-1
j_call: TRBJ2-3

cdr3_aa: CASSVWGGYGYTF
d_call: .
v_call: TRBV9
j_call: TRBJ1-2

cdr3_aa: CASSYGENSGNSPLHF
d_call: .
v_call: TRBV6-2/TRBV6-3
j_call: TRBJ1-6

cdr3_aa: CAWGLKGGSFDEQYF
d_call: TRBD2
v_call: TRBV30
j_call: TRBJ2-7

cdr3_aa: CASSTRQGGYTF
d_call: TRBD1
v_call: TRBV28
j_call: TRBJ1-2

cdr3_aa: CASSLDSPYDQPQHF
d_call: .
v_call: TRBV28
j_call: TRBJ1-5

cdr3_aa: CASSSRQGAGWAFF
d_call: TRBD1
v_call: TRBV6-5
j_call: TRBJ1-1

cdr3_aa: CASSGAGELFF
d_call: TRBD2
v_call: TRBV10-2
j_call: TRBJ2-2

cdr3_aa: CASSFPTSGITYEQYF
d_call: TRBD2
v_call: TRBV11-2
j_call: TRBJ2-7

cdr3_aa: CASSSIAGSGNTIYF
d_call: .
v_call: TRBV6-5
j_call: TRBJ1-3

cdr3_aa: CASSQVLYGTTEAFF
d_call: .
v_call: TRBV14
j_call: TRBJ1-1

cdr3_aa: CASSFGGNTIYF
d_call: .
v_call: TRBV5-5
j_call: TRBJ1-3

cdr3_aa: CASGSGSGEAFF
d_call: .
v_call: TRBV12-3/TRBV12-4
j_call: TRBJ1-1